This T cell receptor (beta chain) was sequenced for a study of prognosis after radiotherapy for stage I lung cancer. At least ten counts were recorded for this clonotype. Its antigen remains unknown. Starting from genomic DNA, TCR beta CDR3 was amplified through two-round multiplex PCR. Primers were specific to each TRBV and TRBJ gene in first-round PCR. Each CDR3 protein is one row after TCRdb ran MiXCR on the multiplex PCR reads. Here the sample spans about 12,000 distinct CDR3 sequences, roughly a third being singletons. The study's findings and limits: Diminished Shannon entropy following stereotactic body radiation therapy characterized patients who developed distant metastases. Patients with metastases reportedly showed TRBV and TRBJ gene usage that differed from patients without metastases. Unique TCR clones declined after stereotactic body radiation therapy, from a median around 10,000 to 6,900.

The V gene lost 5 bases and the J gene lost 0 bases, with 12 bases spanning the gap. The CDR3 is 15 amino acids. Germline lookup yields CDR1 PRHDT and CDR2 FYEKMQ (reference sequence). Roughly 6.2 milliliters of peripheral blood were drawn at each of two time points. V gene TRBV13 combines with J gene TRBJ2-3; D ambiguous. The sequences come from PBMCs, collected before or after stereotactic body radiation therapy (not recorded which). This clonotype originated in a donor of 50 years or more with non-small cell lung cancer. The CDR3 loop reads CASSPGRISTDTQYF. In DNA, the CDR3 is TGTGCCAGCAGCCCAGGACGGATAAGCACAGATACGCAGTATTTT.